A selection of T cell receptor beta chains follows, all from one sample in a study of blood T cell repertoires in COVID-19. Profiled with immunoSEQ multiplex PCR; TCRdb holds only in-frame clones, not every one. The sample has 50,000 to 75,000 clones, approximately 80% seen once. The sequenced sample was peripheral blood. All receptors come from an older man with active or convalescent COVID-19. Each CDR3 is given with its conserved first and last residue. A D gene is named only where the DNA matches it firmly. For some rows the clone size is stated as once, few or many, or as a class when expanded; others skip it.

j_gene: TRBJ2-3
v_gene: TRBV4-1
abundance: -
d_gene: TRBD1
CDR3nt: TGCGCCAGCAGCCGGTCACCGGGACAGGACTACGATACGCAGTATTTT
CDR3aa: CASSRSPGQDYDTQYF

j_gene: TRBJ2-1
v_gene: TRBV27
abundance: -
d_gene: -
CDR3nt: TGTGCCAGCAGTCAACTGGGCTATGAGCAGTTCTTC
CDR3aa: CASSQLGYEQFF

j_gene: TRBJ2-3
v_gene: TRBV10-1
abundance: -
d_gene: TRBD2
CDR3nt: TGCGCCAGCAGTGAATTAGCGGGGGAGGTCACAGATACGCAGTATTTT
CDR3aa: CASSELAGEVTDTQYF

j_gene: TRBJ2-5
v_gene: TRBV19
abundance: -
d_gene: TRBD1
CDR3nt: TGTGCCAGTAGTATGGGGGACAGGGAAGAGACCCAGTACTTC
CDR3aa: CASSMGDREETQYF

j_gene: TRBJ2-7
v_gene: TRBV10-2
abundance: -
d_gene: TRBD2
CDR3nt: TGCGCCAGCAGTGAGTGGACTAGCGGGAGCAAGGACGAGCAGTACTTC
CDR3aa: CASSEWTSGSKDEQYF

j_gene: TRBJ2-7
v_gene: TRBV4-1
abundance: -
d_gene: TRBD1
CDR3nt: TGCGCCAGCAGCCAAGGCGCAGACAGGGGGCTGGATTACGAGCAGTACTTC
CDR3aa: CASSQGADRGLDYEQYF

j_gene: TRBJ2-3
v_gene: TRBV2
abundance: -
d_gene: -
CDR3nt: TGTGCCAGATCGCGACAGGTTAGCACAGATACGCAGTATTTT
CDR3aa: CARSRQVSTDTQYF

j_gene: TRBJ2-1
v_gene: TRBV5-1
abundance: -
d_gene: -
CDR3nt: TGCGCCAGCAGCTTGGCCGTACTAGCTTTGAATGAGCAGTTCTTC
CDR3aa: CASSLAVLALNEQFF

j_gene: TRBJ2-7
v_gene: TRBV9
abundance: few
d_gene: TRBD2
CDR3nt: TGTGCCAGCAGCCCCCTTGGTAGCGGGGGGGCCAACGGGTACGAGCAGTACTTC
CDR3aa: CASSPLGSGGANGYEQYF

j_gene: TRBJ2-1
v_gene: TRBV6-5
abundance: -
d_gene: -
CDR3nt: TGTGCCAGCAGTTACTCGATCGAGCGGAGGGAAAATGAGCAGTTCTTC
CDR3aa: CASSYSIERRENEQFF

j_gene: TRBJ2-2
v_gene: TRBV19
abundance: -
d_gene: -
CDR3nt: TGTGCCAGTAGTATAGACACTAGATTGAACACCGGGGAGCTGTTTTTT
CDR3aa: CASSIDTRLNTGELFF

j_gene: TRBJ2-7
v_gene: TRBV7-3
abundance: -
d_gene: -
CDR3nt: TGTGCCAGCAGCTTAGTCCAGGGAGGCCGTTACGAGCAGTACTTC
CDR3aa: CASSLVQGGRYEQYF

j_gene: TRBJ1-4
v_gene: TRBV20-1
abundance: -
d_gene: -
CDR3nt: TGCAGTGCTACCCTTAATGAAAAACTGTTTTTT
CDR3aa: CSATLNEKLFF

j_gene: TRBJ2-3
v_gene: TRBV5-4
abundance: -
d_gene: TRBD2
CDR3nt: TGTGCCAGCAGCTTGGGCAGACTAGCGGGGGGTTTGGATACGCAGTATTTT
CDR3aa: CASSLGRLAGGLDTQYF

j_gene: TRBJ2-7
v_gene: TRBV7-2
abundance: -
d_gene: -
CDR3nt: TGTGCCAGCAGCTTACAGTCAGGCTTCGCCTACGAGCAGTACTTC
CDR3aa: CASSLQSGFAYEQYF

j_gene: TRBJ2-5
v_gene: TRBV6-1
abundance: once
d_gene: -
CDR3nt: TGTGCCAGCAGTGAAGCCCATGAGACCCAGTACTTC
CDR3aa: CASSEAHETQYF

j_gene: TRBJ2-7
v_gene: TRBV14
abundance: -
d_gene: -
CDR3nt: TGTGCCAGCAGCCAAGAGTGGGCCCCAGAGCAGTACTTC
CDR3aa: CASSQEWAPEQYF

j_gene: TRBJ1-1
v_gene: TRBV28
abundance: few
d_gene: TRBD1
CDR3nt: TGTGCCAGCAGCCCCAGGACAGGGATGTGGACTGAAGCTTTCTTT
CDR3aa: CASSPRTGMWTEAFF

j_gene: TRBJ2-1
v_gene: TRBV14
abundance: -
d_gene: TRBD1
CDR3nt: TGTGCCAGCAGCAAGAACCCGGGACAGCTCTACAATGAGCAGTTCTTC
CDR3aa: CASSKNPGQLYNEQFF

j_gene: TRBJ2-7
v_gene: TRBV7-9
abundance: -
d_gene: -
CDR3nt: TGTGCCAGCAGCCCTTCGTCAGGGTTGCGCTCCTACGAGCAGTACTTC
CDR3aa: CASSPSSGLRSYEQYF

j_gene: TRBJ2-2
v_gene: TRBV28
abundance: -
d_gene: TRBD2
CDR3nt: TGTGCCAGCATAAGCGGGGGCACCGGGGAGCTGTTTTTT
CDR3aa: CASISGGTGELFF

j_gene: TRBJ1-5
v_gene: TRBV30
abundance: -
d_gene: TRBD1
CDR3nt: TGTGCCTGGAGTTCAATAGACAGGGACGAACAGCCCCAGCATTTT
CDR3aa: CAWSSIDRDEQPQHF

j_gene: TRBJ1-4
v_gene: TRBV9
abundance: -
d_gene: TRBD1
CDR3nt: TGTGCCAGCAGCGTGGGACAGGGGCTGGCAACTAATGAAAAACTGTTTTTT
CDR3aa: CASSVGQGLATNEKLFF

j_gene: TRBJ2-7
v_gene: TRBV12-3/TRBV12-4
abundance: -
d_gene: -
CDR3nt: TGTGCCAGCAGCACGGGACTCCCTGATGAGCAGTACTTC
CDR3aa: CASSTGLPDEQYF

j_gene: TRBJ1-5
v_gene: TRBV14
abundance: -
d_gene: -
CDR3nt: TGTGCCAGCAGCCCCGGTGGAGGGGTAGGTCAGCCCCAGCATTTT
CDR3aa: CASSPGGGVGQPQHF

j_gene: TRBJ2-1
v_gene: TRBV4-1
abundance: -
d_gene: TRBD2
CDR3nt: TGCGCCAGCAGCCTCCGGCCGCCGGGACTAGCGAACAATGAGCAGTTCTTC
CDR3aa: CASSLRPPGLANNEQFF

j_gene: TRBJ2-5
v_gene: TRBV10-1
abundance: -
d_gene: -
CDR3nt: TGCGCCAGCAGTGAAAAAGGGGCAACCTACCAAGAGACCCAGTACTTC
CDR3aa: CASSEKGATYQETQYF

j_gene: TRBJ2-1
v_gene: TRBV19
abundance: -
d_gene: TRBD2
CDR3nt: TGTGCCAGTAGCCGACTAGCGGGTTTTTACAATGAGCAGTTCTTC
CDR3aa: CASSRLAGFYNEQFF

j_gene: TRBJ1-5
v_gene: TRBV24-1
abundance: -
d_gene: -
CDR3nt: TGTGCCACCAGTGATTTGCTAACGGGGGAGCCCCAGCATTTT
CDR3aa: CATSDLLTGEPQHF

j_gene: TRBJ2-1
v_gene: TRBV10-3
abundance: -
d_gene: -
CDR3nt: TGTGCCATCTCTAGCGACCGCTACAATGAGCAGTTCTTC
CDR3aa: CAISSDRYNEQFF

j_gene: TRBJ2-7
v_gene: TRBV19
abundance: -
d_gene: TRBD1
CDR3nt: TGTGCCAGTAGTATCCGACAGGGGGCGGCCTACGAGCAGTACTTC
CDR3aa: CASSIRQGAAYEQYF

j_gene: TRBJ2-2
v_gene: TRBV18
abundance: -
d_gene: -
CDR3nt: TGTGCCAGCTCACCGGGCCAGCTCACCGGGGAGCTGTTTTTT
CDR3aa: CASSPGQLTGELFF

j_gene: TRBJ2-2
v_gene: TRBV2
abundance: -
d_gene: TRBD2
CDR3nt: TGTGCCAGCAGTGAACAAGGACTAGCGAACACCGGGGAGCTGTTTTTT
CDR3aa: CASSEQGLANTGELFF

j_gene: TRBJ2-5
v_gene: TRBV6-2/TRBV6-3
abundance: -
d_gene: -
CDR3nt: TGTGCCAGCAGTTACCCTGGCAGGGGTGTTGCCAAAGAGACCCAGTACTTC
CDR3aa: CASSYPGRGVAKETQYF

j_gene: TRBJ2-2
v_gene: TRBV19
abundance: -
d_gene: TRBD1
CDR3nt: TGTGCCAGTAGTCCAACCACAGGGGGCCGGTTGGCCGGGGAGCTGTTTTTT
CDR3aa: CASSPTTGGRLAGELFF

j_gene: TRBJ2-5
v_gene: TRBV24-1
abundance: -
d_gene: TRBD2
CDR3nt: TGTGCCACCAGTGATGCAAGCGGGGCCCAAGAGACCCAGTACTTC
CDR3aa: CATSDASGAQETQYF

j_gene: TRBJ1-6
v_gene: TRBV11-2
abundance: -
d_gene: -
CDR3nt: TGTGCCAGCAGATTAGGGAGTACCTATAATTCACCCCTCCACTTT
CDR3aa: CASRLGSTYNSPLHF

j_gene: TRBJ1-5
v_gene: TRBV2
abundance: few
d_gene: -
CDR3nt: TGTGCCAGCAGTGAACTGAGGAGAGGCGGTCAGCCCCAGCATTTT
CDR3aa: CASSELRRGGQPQHF

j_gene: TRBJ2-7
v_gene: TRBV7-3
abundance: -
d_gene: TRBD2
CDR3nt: TGTGCCAGCAGCCGGGGAGGGAAGTACGAGCAGTACTTC
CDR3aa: CASSRGGKYEQYF

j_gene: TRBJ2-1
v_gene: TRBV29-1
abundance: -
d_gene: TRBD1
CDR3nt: TGCAGCGTTGATGTGGGGACAGGGGTATGGGATGAGCAGTTCTTC
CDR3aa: CSVDVGTGVWDEQFF

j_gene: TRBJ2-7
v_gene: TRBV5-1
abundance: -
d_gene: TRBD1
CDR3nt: TGCGCCAGCAGCTGGGGAGGGACAGGGGAACGCGAGCAGTACTTC
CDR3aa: CASSWGGTGEREQYF

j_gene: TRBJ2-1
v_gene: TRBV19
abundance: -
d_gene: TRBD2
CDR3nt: TGTGCCAGTAGTTCTGGGGGGGGGAGAGGGAATGAGCAGTTCTTC
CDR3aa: CASSSGGGRGNEQFF

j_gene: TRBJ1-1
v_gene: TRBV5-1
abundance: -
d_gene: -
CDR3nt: TGCGCCAGCAGCTTGGGACAATTCATGAACACTGAAGCTTTCTTT
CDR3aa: CASSLGQFMNTEAFF

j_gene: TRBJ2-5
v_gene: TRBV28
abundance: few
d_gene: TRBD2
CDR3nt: TGTGCCAGCAGTTTCGGGTCGGTAGCGGGCTCCCCTGGAAAGACCCAGTACTTC
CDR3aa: CASSFGSVAGSPGKTQYF

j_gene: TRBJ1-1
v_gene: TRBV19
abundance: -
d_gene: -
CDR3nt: TGTGCCAGTAGTATAATTCAGGGCCGGGTTTACACTGAAGCTTTCTTT
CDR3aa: CASSIIQGRVYTEAFF

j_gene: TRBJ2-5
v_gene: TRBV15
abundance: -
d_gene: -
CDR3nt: TGTGCCACCAGCACCCTTACCCTCGGAGAGACCCAGTACTTC
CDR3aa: CATSTLTLGETQYF